These 32 T cell receptor beta chains were all obtained from the same sample, sequenced in a study of shared clonotypes between healthy human individuals. Using immunoSEQ multiplex PCR, the repertoire was profiled, and TCRdb retains in-frame clones only, with some absent. The table has just over 2,000,000 clones, over 85% seen once; the top ten hold about 0.13%. What was sequenced was naive CD4+ T cells sorted from blood. Documented subset: CD45RA+ positively selected. The receptor source for this set is a man aged 18 to 30 in good health.

The rearrangement joins TRBV7-2 to TRBJ2-1; D unresolved. The CDR3 covers 13 residues. Germline CDR1 and CDR2: SGHTA and FQGNSA. Trimming removed 6 bases from V and 5 bases from J, with 11 bases in between. CDR3 loop: CASSGWQDNEQFF. CDR3 DNA sequence: TGTGCCAGCAGTGGGTGGCAGGACAATGAGCAGTTCTTC. Drawing the rest from reference TRBV7-2 and TRBJ2-1, the complete variable domain is GAGVSQSPSNKVTEKGKDVELRCDPISGHTALYWYRQSLGQGLEFLIYFQGNSAPDKSGLPSDRFSAERTGGSVSTLTIQRTQQEDSAVYLCASSGWQDNEQFFGPGTRLTVL.

This sequence joins TRBV5-6 and TRBJ1-1; the D gene is possibly TRBD1 (6 bases). Germline loops: CDR1 SGHDT, CDR2 YYEEEE. CDR3 length: 15 residues. V lost 0 bases and J lost 1, with 10 bases in between. Here the CDR3 reads CASSLVPGANTEAFF. As DNA, the CDR3 is TGTGCCAGCAGCTTGGTGCCAGGGGCGAACACTGAAGCTTTCTTT.

The rearrangement uses TRBV30 and TRBJ2-1; TRBD1 is a possible D gene (6 bases). Trimming took off 2 bases at V and 8 bases at J, with 16 bases between the two ends. The CDR3 is 14 residues long. Germline loops: CDR1 GTSNPN, CDR2 SVGIG (reference sequence). CDR3 protein: CAWSTGIQGDEQFF. The DNA of the CDR3 is TGTGCCTGGAGTACAGGGATCCAAGGGGATGAGCAGTTCTTC.

The chain couples TRBV5-1 to TRBJ1-2; D may be TRBD1 (5 bases). The CDR3 spans 14 residues. The germline CDR1 and CDR2 sequences are SGHRS and YFSETQ. The V and J ends lost 0 bases and 4 bases respectively, with 10 bases between them. The chain's CDR3 is CASSLEGAIYGYTF. The CDR3 DNA is TGCGCCAGCAGCTTGGAAGGGGCGATCTATGGCTACACCTTC.

The V and J genes are TRBV5-6 and TRBJ1-2, with 7 bases fitting TRBD1. The CDR3 contains 16 residues. With 1 base clipped from V and 4 bases from J, the junction kept 10 bases outside the gene matches. Germline V gene sequence: CDR1 SGHDT, CDR2 YYEEEE. In DNA form, the CDR3 reads TGTGCCAGCAGCTTGAGAGGTTCGGGGACAGCCTATGGCTACACCTTC. This gives the protein CASSLRGSGTAYGYTF.

V is TRBV19 and J is TRBJ1-5; 8 bases agree with TRBD1. The V segment lost 3 bases and the J segment 4 bases; nucleotides outside the gene matches: 11. Germline loops: CDR1 LNHDA, CDR2 SQIVND (reference sequence). This CDR3 spans 17 amino acids. The CDR3 DNA reads TGTGCCAGTAGTATGTCAGGGGGCGCGGCTGGGAATCAGCCCCAGCATTTT. Translation gives CASSMSGGAAGNQPQHF. The whole variable domain, filled in from reference TRBV19 and TRBJ1-5, reads DGGITQSPKYLFRKEGQNVTLSCEQNLNHDAMYWYRQDPGQGLRLIYYSQIVNDFQKGDIAEGYSVSREKKESFPLTVTSAQKNPTAFYLCASSMSGGAAGNQPQHFGDGTRLSIL.

The chain carries TRBV9 and TRBJ2-3; 9 positions agree with TRBD2. V shed 4 bases, J shed 2 bases, and the junction held 5 bases outside the gene matches. Germline CDR1 is SGDLS and CDR2 is YYNGEE. This CDR3 has 15 amino acids. CDR3 amino acids: CASSLSGSPTDTQYF. The CDR3 nucleotides are TGTGCCAGCAGCCTTAGCGGGAGCCCCACAGATACGCAGTATTTT.

The rearrangement links TRBV10-3 to TRBJ1-1, with unresolved D. CDR3 length: 16 amino acids. CDR1 and CDR2 (germline): ENHRY, SYGVKD. Trimming cost V 0 bases and J 4 bases, with 15 bases left between them. This chain's CDR3 is CAISESSPEVGTEAFF. The CDR3 nucleotides are TGTGCCATCAGTGAGTCCAGCCCCGAGGTGGGCACTGAAGCTTTCTTT.

This clone was recorded once. The chain carries TRBV30 and TRBJ2-3; TRBD1 is a possible D gene (7 bases). The CDR3 has 13 amino acids. Per germline, CDR1 GTSNPN and CDR2 SVGIG (reference sequence). Trimming took off 2 bases at V and 5 bases at J, with 11 bases between the two ends. This CDR3 reads CAWSYRGGDTQYF. In nucleotides, the CDR3 is TGTGCCTGGAGTTACAGGGGAGGAGATACGCAGTATTTT.

V usage is TRBV6-5 and J usage is TRBJ2-1; 10 bases align to TRBD2. Germline CDR1 reads MNHEY; CDR2 reads SVGAGI. The CDR3 sequence is 15 residues long. The V segment lost 5 bases and the J segment 6 bases; nucleotides outside the gene matches: 7. The CDR3 bases are TGTGCCAGCAGTCCGCAAGCGGGAGGGTCCAATGAGCAGTTCTTC. Amino acids: CASSPQAGGSNEQFF.

The chain uses TRBV19 and TRBJ2-7, with 9 bases that match TRBD2. Germline assignment: CDR1 LNHDA and CDR2 SQIVND (reference sequence). The CDR3 spans 13 residues. Trimming took 3 bases from V and 7 from J; bases not matched to a gene: 4. This CDR3 reads CASSIGLAREQYF. Here the CDR3 DNA reads TGTGCCAGTAGTATTGGACTAGCGCGGGAGCAGTACTTC.

Regarding this clone: Other DNA sequences within the sample encode an identical CDR3. V is TRBV5-1 and J is TRBJ1-2; TRBD1 is a possible D gene (5 bases). CDR3 length: 13 amino acids. Germline V gives CDR1 SGHRS, CDR2 YFSETQ. Trimming took 4 bases from V and 8 from J, leaving 15 bases between them. The CDR3 bases are TGCGCCAGCAGCCCCGATAGGGGTTGGGGCTACACCTTC. Encoded protein: CASSPDRGWGYTF.

In the case of this clone: Distinct nucleotide sequences in the sample also encode this CDR3. The chain joins TRBV30 to TRBJ1-3; D is undetermined. CDR3 length: 16 residues. Deletions cut 1 base from V and 0 bases from J, with 13 bases between. Germline V gene lookup returns CDR1 GTSNPN and CDR2 SVGIG (reference sequence). CDR3 loop: CAWSAGGSFSGNTIYF. The CDR3 region has the DNA TGTGCCTGGAGTGCCGGAGGGAGTTTCTCTGGAAACACCATATATTTT.

The chain recombines TRBV14 with TRBJ2-1; TRBD2 matches at 12 bases. CDR1 and CDR2 (germline): SGHDN, FVKESK. V lost 1 base, J lost 9 bases, and 7 bases stayed unmatched. This CDR3 is built from 16 residues. The DNA of the CDR3 is TGTGCCAGCAGCCAAGGACTAGCGGGAGTTCTTGGTGAGCAGTTCTTC. Protein: CASSQGLAGVLGEQFF.

A remark on this clone: This same CDR3 is encoded by further DNA sequences in the sample. The chain recombines TRBV7-9 with TRBJ2-3; 9 bases fit TRBD2. The CDR3 extends over 14 amino acids. From germline, CDR1 is SEHNR and CDR2 FQNEAQ (reference sequence). Trimming took 3 bases from V and 3 from J; bases not matched to a gene: 1. Written as DNA, the CDR3 is TGTGCCAGCAGCTTCAGCGGGGGGACAGATACGCAGTATTTT. This codes for CASSFSGGTDTQYF.

V is TRBV28 and J is TRBJ1-6, with D perhaps matching TRBD1 (5 bases). Trimming cost V 5 bases and J 0 bases, with 20 bases left between them. The germline V gene encodes CDR1 MDHEN and CDR2 SYDVKM. This CDR3 has 19 residues. CDR3 protein: CASSLGWSQGNSYNSPLHF. CDR3 in DNA: TGTGCCAGCAGTCTCGGCTGGAGCCAGGGTAACTCCTATAATTCACCCCTCCACTTT.

CDR3 sequence reads: CASSSDLWASSSGNTIYF. CDR3 in DNA: TGTGCCAGCAGCTCAGATCTTTGGGCCTCGAGCTCTGGAAACACCATATATTTT. This rearrangement joins TRBV7-2 to TRBJ1-3; no clear D gene. Germline V gene lookup returns CDR1 SGHTA and CDR2 FQGNSA. The CDR3 has 18 residues. The germline V and J ends were trimmed by 4 bases and 0 bases, with 19 bases remaining between them.

The rearrangement joins TRBV5-1 to TRBJ1-5; D possibly corresponds to TRBD1 (6 bases). The length of the CDR3 is 15 residues. Trimming took 2 bases from V and 3 from J, leaving 12 bases between them. The V gene's germline CDR1 is SGHRS and CDR2 YFSETQ. The CDR3 DNA is TGCGCCAGCAGCTTCAAAGGGGGTGACAATCAGCCCCAGCATTTT. Translation gives CASSFKGGDNQPQHF.

The chain combines TRBV7-3 with TRBJ1-1; D remains ambiguous. V was trimmed by 2 bases and J by 4 bases, leaving 8 bases between them. This CDR3 region has 13 residues. From germline, CDR1 is SGHTA and CDR2 FQGTGA. The CDR3 DNA reads TGTGCCAGCAGCTTAGGGGAGCCCACTGAAGCTTTCTTT. This codes for CASSLGEPTEAFF.

The chain couples TRBV14 to TRBJ2-3, with D perhaps being TRBD1 or TRBD2 (6 bases each). Germline lookup yields CDR1 SGHDN and CDR2 FVKESK. This CDR3 spans 15 amino acids. The germline V and J ends were trimmed by 8 bases and 4 bases, with 19 bases remaining between them. The CDR3 DNA reads TGTGCCAGCGGGGCGGAGGGGGTATGGCCAGATACGCAGTATTTT. Translating gives CASGAEGVWPDTQYF.

The gene calls are TRBV6-1 and TRBJ2-5; D remains ambiguous. The CDR3 loop spans 14 amino acids. Trimming took off 5 bases at V and 5 bases at J, with 15 bases between the two ends. Germline CDR1 is MNHNS and CDR2 is SASEGT. The CDR3: CASSPLVRWETQYF. CDR3 coding DNA: TGTGCCAGCAGTCCTCTGGTCAGGTGGGAGACCCAGTACTTC.

The V call is TRBV30, the J call TRBJ1-3; D is uncertain. The V end lost 2 bases, the J end lost 0 bases, and 14 bases lay between the germline ends. The CDR3 has 16 amino acids. The germline gives CDR1 GTSNPN, CDR2 SVGIG (reference sequence). CDR3 loop: CAWSYGDLSSGNTIYF. The CDR3, as DNA: TGTGCCTGGAGTTATGGTGATTTAAGCTCTGGAAACACCATATATTTT.

This chain uses TRBV10-3 with TRBJ1-4; D may be TRBD1 (5 bases). CDR1 is ENHRY and CDR2 is SYGVKD in the germline V gene. This CDR3 spans 15 amino acids. V was pared by 6 bases and J by 8 bases, with 19 bases between. The CDR3 sequence: CAIRGEDGGDEKLFF. CDR3 nucleotide sequence: TGTGCCATCAGGGGTGAGGACGGAGGGGACGAAAAACTGTTTTTT.

The chain is built from TRBV19 and TRBJ2-3, with TRBD2 identical over 10 bases. V gave up 6 bases and J gave up 2 bases; unmatched junction bases: 8. Germline CDR1 is LNHDA and CDR2 is SQIVND (reference sequence). The CDR3 covers 16 residues. DNA for the CDR3: TGTGCCAGTAGCCTCGGACTAGCGGACGACACAGATACGCAGTATTTT. Its protein product is CASSLGLADDTDTQYF. The full variable domain, with the rest looked up from reference TRBV19 and TRBJ2-3, is DGGITQSPKYLFRKEGQNVTLSCEQNLNHDAMYWYRQDPGQGLRLIYYSQIVNDFQKGDIAEGYSVSREKKESFPLTVTSAQKNPTAFYLCASSLGLADDTDTQYFGPGTRLTVL.

This chain links TRBV5-4 with TRBJ1-5; the D gene is possibly TRBD1 (5 bases). This CDR3 contains 15 residues. Between the trimmed V and J ends, which lost 3 bases and 0 bases, there was a span of 10 bases. Germline V CDR1 and CDR2: SGHNT, YYREEE (reference sequence). CDR3 coding DNA: TGTGCCAGCAGCTCGGGAGGGGATAGCAATCAGCCCCAGCATTTT. Its protein is CASSSGGDSNQPQHF.

The chain is built from TRBV5-8 and TRBJ1-6; TRBD1 matches at 9 bases. The CDR3 consists of 14 residues. The germline CDR1 and CDR2 sequences are SGHTS and YDEGEE. J gave up 8 bases and V 4 bases, and 4 bases lay outside the gene matches. The CDR3 reads CASSPDRGYSPLHF. CDR3 bases: TGTGCCAGCAGCCCCGACAGGGGGTATTCACCCCTCCACTTT.

This clone was seen a single time. The gene calls are TRBV4-3 and TRBJ2-1; D is unclear. Deletions cut 0 bases from V and 9 bases from J, with 9 bases between. This CDR3 contains 13 residues. CDR1 and CDR2 from the germline V gene are LGHNA and YSLEER. This CDR3 is CASSQDPPGEQFF. CDR3 nucleotide sequence: TGCGCCAGCAGCCAAGATCCCCCGGGTGAGCAGTTCTTC.

This chain connects TRBV7-8 to TRBJ2-1; a weak D match, TRBD2 (6 bases). The CDR3 sequence is 14 residues long. Trimming took 8 bases from V and 4 from J, leaving 15 bases between them. Germline V gene sequence: CDR1 SGHVS, CDR2 FQNEAQ. CDR3 in DNA: TGTGCCAGCCATATTAGCGGTGTTTACAATGAGCAGTTCTTC. This encodes CASHISGVYNEQFF.

The rearrangement links TRBV30 to TRBJ2-1, with 8 bases identical to TRBD2. This CDR3 is built from 13 residues. Germline-derived CDR1 and CDR2 are GTSNPN and SVGIG (reference sequence). Trimming at V came to 5 bases and at J to 4 bases, leaving 4 bases not matched to a gene. The CDR3 region is CAWGGGPYNEQFF. The CDR3 nucleotides read TGTGCCTGGGGCGGGGGGCCGTACAATGAGCAGTTCTTC.

This chain connects TRBV30 to TRBJ1-3; D gene uncertain. This CDR3 has 16 amino acids. V shed 3 bases and J shed 6 bases, with 21 bases lying between them. Germline V gives CDR1 GTSNPN, CDR2 SVGIG (reference sequence). Here the CDR3 DNA reads TGTGCCTGGAGCCCGCAACGGCCACCCCCTAAAAACACCATATATTTT. Protein: CAWSPQRPPPKNTIYF.

The J gene is TRBJ2-3, the V gene TRBV30; no clear D gene. This CDR3 is built from 13 residues. Trimming pared 2 bases from V and 8 bases from J, leaving 14 bases between. CDR1 GTSNPN and CDR2 SVGIG come from the germline V gene (reference sequence). The CDR3 sequence: CAWSSSGRTTQYF. For the CDR3, the DNA is TGTGCCTGGAGTAGCTCCGGACGTACTACGCAGTATTTT.

Turning to this clone: Other DNA sequences from this sample encode an identical CDR3 as well. The rearrangement uses TRBV2 and TRBJ2-3; the match to TRBD2 covers 10 bases. Per the germline V gene, CDR1 is SNHLY and CDR2 is FYNNEI. V shed 9 bases and J 0 bases; nucleotides not matched to a gene: 6. The CDR3 is made up of 15 amino acids. The CDR3 sequence: CARGTSGTSTDTQYF. Here the CDR3 DNA reads TGTGCCAGGGGCACTAGCGGGACTAGCACAGATACGCAGTATTTT.